One T cell receptor (beta chain) is described in this entry. Per the germline V gene, CDR1 is SGHTA and CDR2 is FQGTGA. Trimming cost V 5 bases and J 7 bases, with 27 bases left between them. This CDR3 is built from 17 residues. The data are from a study of shared clonotypes between healthy human individuals. Assay: immunoSEQ multiplex PCR; the TCRdb copy retains only in-frame clones and omits some. The sample includes about 1.5 million clones, approximately 98% of them seen just once. The clonotype was recovered from a man aged 25-40 years in good health. The chain is built from TRBV7-3 and TRBJ2-7; a weak D match, TRBD2 (6 bases). Sequencing was performed on naive CD4+ T cells sorted from blood. Documented subset: CD45RA+ positively selected. CDR3 residues: CASSPNGGTGGVLEQYF. The CDR3 nucleotides are TGTGCCAGCAGCCCGAACGGTGGGACTGGAGGGGTGTTAGAGCAGTACTTC.